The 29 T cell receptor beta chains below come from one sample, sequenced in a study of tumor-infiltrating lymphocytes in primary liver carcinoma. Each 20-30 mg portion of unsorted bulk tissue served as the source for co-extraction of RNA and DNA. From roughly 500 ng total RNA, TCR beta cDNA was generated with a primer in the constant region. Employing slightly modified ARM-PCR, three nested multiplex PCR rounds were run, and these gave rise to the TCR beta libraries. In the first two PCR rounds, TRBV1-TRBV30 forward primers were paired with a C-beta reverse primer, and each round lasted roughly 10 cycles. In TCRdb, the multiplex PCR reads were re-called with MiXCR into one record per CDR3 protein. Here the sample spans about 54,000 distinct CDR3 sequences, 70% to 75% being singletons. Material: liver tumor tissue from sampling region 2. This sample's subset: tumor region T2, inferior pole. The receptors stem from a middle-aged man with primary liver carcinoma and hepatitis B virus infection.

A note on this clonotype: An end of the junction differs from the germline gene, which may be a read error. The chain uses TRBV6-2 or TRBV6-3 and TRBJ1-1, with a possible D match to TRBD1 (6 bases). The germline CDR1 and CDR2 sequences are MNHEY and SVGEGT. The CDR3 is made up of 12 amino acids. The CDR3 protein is CTSRDMGTEAFF. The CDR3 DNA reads TGTACCAGCAGGGACATGGGAACTGAAGCTTTCTTT.

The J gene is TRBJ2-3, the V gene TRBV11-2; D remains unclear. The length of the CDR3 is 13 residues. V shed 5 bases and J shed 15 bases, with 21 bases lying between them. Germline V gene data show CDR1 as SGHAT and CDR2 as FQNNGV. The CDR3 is CASSPLTDDKHYF. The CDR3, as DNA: TGTGCCAGCAGCCCGCTAACAGACGATAAGCACTATTTT.

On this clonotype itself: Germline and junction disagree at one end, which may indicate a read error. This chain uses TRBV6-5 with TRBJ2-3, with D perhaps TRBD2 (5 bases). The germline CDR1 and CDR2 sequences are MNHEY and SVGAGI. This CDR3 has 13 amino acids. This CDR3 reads CATRRMGTETQYF. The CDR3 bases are TGTGCCACCCGGAGGATGGGCACAGAAACGCAGTATTTT.

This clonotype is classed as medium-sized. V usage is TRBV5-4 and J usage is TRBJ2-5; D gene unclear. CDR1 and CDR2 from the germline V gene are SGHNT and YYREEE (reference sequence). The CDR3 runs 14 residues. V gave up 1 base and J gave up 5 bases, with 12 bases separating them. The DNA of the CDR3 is TGTGCCAGCAGCTTGAGTGTCAGTTTGGAGACCCAGTACTTC. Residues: CASSLSVSLETQYF.

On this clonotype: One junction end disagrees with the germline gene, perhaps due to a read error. In DNA, the CDR3 is TGTCCCAGCAGCCTCTGGGGGGAGCTGTTTTTC. It yields the protein CPSSLWGELFF. This chain connects TRBV6-5 to TRBJ2-2, with D tentatively TRBD2 (6 bases). Germline lookup yields CDR1 MNHEY and CDR2 SVGAGI. The CDR3 is 11 amino acids.

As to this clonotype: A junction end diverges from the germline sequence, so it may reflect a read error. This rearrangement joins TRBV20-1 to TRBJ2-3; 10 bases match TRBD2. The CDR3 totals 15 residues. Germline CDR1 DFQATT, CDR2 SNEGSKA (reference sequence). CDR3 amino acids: CSTRDTSGNTDTQNF. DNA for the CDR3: TGCAGTACTAGAGACACTAGCGGGAACACAGATACGCAGAATTTT.

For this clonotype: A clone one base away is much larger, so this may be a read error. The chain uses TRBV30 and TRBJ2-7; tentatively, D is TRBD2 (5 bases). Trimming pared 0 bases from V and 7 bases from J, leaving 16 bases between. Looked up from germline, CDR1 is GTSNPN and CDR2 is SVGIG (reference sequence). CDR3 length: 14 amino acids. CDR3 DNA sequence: TGTGCCTGGAGTGTGGTGGAGTCTGGGGAGGAGCAGTACTTC. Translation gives CAWSVVESGEEQYF.

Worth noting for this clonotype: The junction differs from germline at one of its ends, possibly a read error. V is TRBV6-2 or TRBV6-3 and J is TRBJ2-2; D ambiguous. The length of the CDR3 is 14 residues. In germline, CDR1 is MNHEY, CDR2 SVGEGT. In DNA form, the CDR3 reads TGTGTCAGCAGTTACTTGAGTAGCATCGGGGAGCTGTTTTTT. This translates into CVSSYLSSIGELFF.

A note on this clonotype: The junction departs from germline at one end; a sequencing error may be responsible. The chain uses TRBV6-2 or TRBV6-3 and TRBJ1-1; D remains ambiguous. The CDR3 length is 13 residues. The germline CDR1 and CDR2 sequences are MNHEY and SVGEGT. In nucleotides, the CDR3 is TGTGCCAGCAAGCCTGAATTGAACGCTGAAGCTTTCTTT. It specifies CASKPELNAEAFF.

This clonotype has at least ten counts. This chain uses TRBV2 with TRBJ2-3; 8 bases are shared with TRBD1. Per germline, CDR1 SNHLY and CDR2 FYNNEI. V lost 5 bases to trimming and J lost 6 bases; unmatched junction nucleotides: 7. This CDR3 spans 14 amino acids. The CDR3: CASSRDRRGDTQYF. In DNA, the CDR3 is TGTGCCAGCAGTAGGGACAGGCGAGGGGATACGCAGTATTTT.

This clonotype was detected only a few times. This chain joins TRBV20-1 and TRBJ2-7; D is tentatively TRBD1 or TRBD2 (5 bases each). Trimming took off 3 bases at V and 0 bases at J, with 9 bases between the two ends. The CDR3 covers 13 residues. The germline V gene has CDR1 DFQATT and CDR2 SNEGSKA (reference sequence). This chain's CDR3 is CSARGESSYEQYF. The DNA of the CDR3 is TGCAGTGCTAGGGGGGAGAGCTCCTACGAGCAGTACTTC.

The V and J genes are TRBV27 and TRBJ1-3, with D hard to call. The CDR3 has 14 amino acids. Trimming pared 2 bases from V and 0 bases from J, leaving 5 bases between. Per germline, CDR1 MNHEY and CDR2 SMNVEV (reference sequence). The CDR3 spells CASSLNYSGNTIYF. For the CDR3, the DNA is TGTGCCAGCAGTTTAAATTACTCTGGAAACACCATATATTTT.

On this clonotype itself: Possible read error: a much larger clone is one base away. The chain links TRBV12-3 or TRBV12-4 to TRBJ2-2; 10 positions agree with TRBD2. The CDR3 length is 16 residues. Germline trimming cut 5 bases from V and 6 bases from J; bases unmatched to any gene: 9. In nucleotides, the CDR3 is TGTGCCAGCAGTCCGGTGACTAGCGGGCCAGCCGGGGAGCTGTTTTTT. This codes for CASSPVTSGPAGELFF.

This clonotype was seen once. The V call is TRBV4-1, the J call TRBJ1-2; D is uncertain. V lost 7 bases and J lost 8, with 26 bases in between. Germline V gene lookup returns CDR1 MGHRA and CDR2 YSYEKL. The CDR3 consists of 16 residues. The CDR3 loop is CASMQELGRPSGGYTF. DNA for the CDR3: TGCGCCAGCATGCAAGAACTAGGACGTCCATCAGGAGGCTACACCTTC.

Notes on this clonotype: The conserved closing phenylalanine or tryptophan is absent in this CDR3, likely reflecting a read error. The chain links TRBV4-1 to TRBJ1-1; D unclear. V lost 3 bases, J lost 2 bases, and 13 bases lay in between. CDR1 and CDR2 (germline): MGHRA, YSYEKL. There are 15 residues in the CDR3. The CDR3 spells CASSHLPGFNTEAFL. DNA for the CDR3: TGCGCCAGCAGCCACCTCCCGGGGTTCAACACTGAAGCTTTCCTT.

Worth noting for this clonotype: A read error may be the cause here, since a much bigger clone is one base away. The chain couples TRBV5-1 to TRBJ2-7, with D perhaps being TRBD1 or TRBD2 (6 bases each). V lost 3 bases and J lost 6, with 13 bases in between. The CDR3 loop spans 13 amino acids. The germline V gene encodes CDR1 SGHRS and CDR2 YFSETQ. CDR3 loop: CASSSSRGREQYF. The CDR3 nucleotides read TGCGCCAGCAGCTCCAGCCGGGGGCGCGAGCAGTACTTC. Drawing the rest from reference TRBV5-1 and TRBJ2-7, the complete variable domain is KAGVTQTPRYLIKTRGQQVTLSCSPISGHRSVSWYQQTPGQGLQFLFEYFSETQRNKGNFPGRFSGRQFSNSRSEMNVSTLELGDSALYLCASSSSRGREQYFGPGTRLTVT.

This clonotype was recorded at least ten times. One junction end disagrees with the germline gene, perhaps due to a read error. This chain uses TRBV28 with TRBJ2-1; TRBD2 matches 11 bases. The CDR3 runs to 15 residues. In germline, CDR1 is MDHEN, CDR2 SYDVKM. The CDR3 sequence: CPSSLMTSGTDEQFF. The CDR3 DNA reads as TGTCCCAGCAGTTTAATGACTAGCGGGACGGATGAGCAGTTCTTC.

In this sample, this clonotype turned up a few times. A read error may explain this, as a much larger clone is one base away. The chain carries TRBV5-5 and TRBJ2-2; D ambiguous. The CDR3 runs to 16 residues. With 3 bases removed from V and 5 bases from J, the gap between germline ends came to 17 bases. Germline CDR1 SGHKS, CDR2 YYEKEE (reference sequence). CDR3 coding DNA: TGTGCCAGCAGCTCGGAATCTACCTTAATGACCGGGGAGCTGTTTTTT. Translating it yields CASSSESTLMTGELFF.

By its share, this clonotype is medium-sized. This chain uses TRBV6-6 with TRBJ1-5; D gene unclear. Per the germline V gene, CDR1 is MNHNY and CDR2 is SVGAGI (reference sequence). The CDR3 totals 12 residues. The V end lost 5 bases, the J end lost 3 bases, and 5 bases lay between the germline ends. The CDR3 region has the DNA TGTGCCAGCAGTCTCCCCAATCAGCCCCAGCATTTT. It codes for CASSLPNQPQHF.

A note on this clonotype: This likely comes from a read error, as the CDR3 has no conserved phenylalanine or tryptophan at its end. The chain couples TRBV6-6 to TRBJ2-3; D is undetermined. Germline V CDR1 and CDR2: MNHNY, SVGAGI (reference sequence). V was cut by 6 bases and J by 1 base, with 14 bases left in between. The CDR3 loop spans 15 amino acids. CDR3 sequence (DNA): TGTGCCAGCAGCTTCATCGGAGAGGGCACAGATACGCAGTATTTG. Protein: CASSFIGEGTDTQYL.

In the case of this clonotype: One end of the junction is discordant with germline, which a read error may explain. The CDR3 DNA is TGTGGCAGCAGCTTAGTTGGTGGATCCTACGAGCGGTACTTC. Protein sequence: CGSSLVGGSYERYF. This chain joins TRBV13 and TRBJ2-7, with D hard to call. The CDR3 is made up of 14 amino acids. Germline V gene sequence: CDR1 PRHDT, CDR2 FYEKMQ (reference sequence).

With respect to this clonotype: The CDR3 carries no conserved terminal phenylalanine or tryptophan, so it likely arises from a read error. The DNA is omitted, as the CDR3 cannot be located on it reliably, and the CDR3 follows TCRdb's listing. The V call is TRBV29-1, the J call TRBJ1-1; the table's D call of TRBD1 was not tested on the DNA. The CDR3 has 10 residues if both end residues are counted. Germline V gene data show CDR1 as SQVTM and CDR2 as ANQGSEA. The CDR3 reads CSEGGTGPFL.

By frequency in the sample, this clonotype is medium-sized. CDR3 coding DNA: TGCAGCGTTGAAAGCAGGGATGGCACAGATACGCAGTATTTT. This codes for CSVESRDGTDTQYF. This chain links TRBV29-1 with TRBJ2-3, with a possible D match to TRBD1 (5 bases). Trimming shortened V by 2 bases and J by 1 base, and 10 bases separated the two germline ends. Germline values: CDR1 SQVTM, CDR2 ANQGSEA. The CDR3 sequence is 14 residues long.

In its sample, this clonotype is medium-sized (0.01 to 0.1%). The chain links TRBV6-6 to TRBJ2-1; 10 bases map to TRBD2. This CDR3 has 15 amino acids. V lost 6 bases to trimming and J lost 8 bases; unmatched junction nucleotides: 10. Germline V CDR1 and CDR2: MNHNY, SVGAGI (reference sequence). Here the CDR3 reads CASRGPGLAWYEQFF. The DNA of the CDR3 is TGTGCCAGCAGAGGGCCGGGACTAGCGTGGTATGAGCAGTTCTTC.

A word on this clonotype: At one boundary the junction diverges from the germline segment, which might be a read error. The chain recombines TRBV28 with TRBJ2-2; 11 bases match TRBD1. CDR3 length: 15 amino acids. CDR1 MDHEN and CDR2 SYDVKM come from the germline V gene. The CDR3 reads CASRSGTGGTGELLF. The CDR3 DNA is TGTGCCAGCCGCTCCGGGACAGGGGGAACCGGGGAGCTGCTTTTT.

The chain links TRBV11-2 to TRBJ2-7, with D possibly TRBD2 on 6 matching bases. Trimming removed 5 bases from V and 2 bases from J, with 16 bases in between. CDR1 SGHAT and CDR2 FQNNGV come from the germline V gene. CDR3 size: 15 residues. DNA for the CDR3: TGTGCCAGCAGCACCGGCGGGACTGTACCCTACGAGCAGTACTTC. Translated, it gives CASSTGGTVPYEQYF.

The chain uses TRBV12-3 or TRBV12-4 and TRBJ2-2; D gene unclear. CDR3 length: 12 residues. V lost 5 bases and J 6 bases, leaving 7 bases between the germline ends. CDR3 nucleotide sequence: TGTGCCAGCAGTACAAAGGCCGGGGAGCTGTTTTTT. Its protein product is CASSTKAGELFF.

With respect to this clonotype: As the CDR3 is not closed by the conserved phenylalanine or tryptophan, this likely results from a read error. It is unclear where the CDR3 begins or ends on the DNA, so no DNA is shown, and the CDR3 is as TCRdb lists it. The CDR3 is CANSLWSSSSYEQYL. The chain combines TRBV28 with TRBJ2-7. The CDR3 is 15 amino acids long, termini counted. Germline V gene data show CDR1 as MDHEN and CDR2 as SYDVKM.

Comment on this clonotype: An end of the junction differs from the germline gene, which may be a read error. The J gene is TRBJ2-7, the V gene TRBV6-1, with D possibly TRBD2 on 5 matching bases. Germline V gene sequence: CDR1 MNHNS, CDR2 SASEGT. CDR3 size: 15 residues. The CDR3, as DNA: TGTGCCAGCAGTGAAACTTGGGAGAGCTCCTATGAGCAGTACTTC. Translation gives CASSETWESSYEQYF.